This T cell receptor beta chain was obtained from a study of blood T cell repertoires in COVID-19. Background on the study: Acute and convalescent COVID-19 specimens originated in the United States, Italy and Spain.

Produced via immunoSEQ multiplex PCR; TCRdb's table is partial and in-frame only. This sample has roughly 250,000 clones, with over 65% found just once. The germline gives CDR1 SGHDT, CDR2 YYEEEE. The CDR3 consists of 16 residues. V lost 0 bases to trimming and J lost 4 bases; unmatched junction nucleotides: 6. This receptor was obtained from a woman at least 80 years old with acute or convalescent COVID-19. The chain employs TRBV5-6 and TRBJ2-7; 11 bases are shared with TRBD2. The sequencing sample was made of peripheral blood. The CDR3 DNA sequence: TGTGCCAGCAGCTTGGGTGCTAGCGGGAGGTTTTACGAGCAGTACTTC. Residues: CASSLGASGRFYEQYF.